The sequence of this T cell receptor (beta chain) was determined in a study of technical replicates of blood from several donors. Clones were read by immunoSEQ multiplex PCR, and TCRdb kept only the in-frame ones, dropping some. The table shows 75,000 to 100,000 clones, with approximately 94% occurring only once. V was trimmed by 1 base and J by 3 bases, leaving 12 bases between them. Germline V lookup: CDR1 LGHNA, CDR2 YNFKEQ. This CDR3 has 15 residues. The receptor comes from a human donor in good health. The rearrangement links TRBV4-2 to TRBJ1-1, with no clear D. Input material: T cells isolated from PBMCs. The CDR3 spells CASSQGVFGYTEAFF. Written as DNA, the CDR3 is TGTGCCAGCAGCCAAGGCGTCTTCGGTTACACTGAAGCTTTCTTT.